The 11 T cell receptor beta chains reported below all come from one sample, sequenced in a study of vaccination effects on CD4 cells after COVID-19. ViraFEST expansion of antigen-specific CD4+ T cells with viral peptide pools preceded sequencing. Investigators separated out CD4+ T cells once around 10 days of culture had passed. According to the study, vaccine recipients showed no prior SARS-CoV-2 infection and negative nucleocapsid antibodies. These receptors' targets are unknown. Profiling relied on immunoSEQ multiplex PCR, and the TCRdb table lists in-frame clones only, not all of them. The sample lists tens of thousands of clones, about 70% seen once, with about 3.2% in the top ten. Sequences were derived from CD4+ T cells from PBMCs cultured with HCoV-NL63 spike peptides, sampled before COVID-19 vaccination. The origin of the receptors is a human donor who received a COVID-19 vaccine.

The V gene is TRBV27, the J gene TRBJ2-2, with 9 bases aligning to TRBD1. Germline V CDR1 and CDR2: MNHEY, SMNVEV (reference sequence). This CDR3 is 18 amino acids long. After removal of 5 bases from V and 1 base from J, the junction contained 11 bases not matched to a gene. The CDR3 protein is CASSPYGAGQGNTGELFF. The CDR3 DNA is TGTGCCAGCAGTCCGTACGGTGCGGGACAGGGGAACACCGGGGAGCTGTTTTTT.

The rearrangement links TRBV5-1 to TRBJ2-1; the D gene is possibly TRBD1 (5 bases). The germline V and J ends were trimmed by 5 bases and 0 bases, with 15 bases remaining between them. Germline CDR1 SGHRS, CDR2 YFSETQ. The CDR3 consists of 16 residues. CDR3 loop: CASSWQGESSYNEQFF. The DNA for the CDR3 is TGCGCCAGCAGTTGGCAGGGCGAGAGCTCCTACAATGAGCAGTTCTTC.

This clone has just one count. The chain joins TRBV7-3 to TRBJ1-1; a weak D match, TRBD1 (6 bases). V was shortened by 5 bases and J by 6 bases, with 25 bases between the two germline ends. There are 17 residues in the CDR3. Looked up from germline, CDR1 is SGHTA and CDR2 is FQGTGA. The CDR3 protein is CASSQQRRVGRGSEAFF. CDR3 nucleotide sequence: TGTGCCAGCAGCCAACAAAGACGGGTCGGCAGGGGTTCTGAAGCTTTCTTT.

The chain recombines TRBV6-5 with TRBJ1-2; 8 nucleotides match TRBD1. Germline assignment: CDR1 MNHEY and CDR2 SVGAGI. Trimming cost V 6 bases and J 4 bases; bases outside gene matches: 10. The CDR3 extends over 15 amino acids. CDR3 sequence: CASRRIGQGGYGYTF. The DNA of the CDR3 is TGTGCCAGCAGACGGATAGGACAGGGAGGCTATGGCTACACCTTC.

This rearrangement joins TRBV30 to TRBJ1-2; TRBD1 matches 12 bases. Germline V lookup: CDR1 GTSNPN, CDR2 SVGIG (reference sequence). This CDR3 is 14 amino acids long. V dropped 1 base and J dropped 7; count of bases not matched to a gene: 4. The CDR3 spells CAWSAGTGGFGYTF. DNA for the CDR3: TGTGCCTGGAGTGCCGGGACAGGGGGCTTTGGCTACACCTTC. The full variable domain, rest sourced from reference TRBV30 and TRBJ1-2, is SQTIHQWPATLVQPVGSPLSLECTVEGTSNPNLYWYRQAAGRGLQLLFYSVGIGQISSEVPQNLSASRPQDRQFILSSKKLLLSDSGFYLCAWSAGTGGFGYTFGSGTRLTVV.

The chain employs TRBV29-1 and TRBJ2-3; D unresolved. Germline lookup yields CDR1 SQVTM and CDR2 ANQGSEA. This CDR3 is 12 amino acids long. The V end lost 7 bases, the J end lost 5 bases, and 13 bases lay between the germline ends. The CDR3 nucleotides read TGCAGCGAACTGGCCAAGGGAGATACGCAGTATTTT. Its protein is CSELAKGDTQYF.

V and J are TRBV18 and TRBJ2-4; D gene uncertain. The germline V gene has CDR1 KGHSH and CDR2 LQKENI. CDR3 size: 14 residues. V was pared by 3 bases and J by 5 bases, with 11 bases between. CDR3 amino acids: CASSPVSSQNIQYF. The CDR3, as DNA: TGTGCCAGCTCACCGGTCTCCAGTCAAAACATTCAGTACTTC.

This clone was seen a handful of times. CDR3 nucleotide sequence: TGTGCCAGCAGCTCCAGGACTAGCGGGGGAAATAGTGAGCAGTTCTTC. As protein: CASSSRTSGGNSEQFF. V is TRBV11-3 and J is TRBJ2-1; 13 bases fit TRBD2. Germline loops: CDR1 SGHNT, CDR2 YENEEA. V lost 4 bases, J lost 9 bases, and 9 bases stayed unmatched. CDR3 length equals 16 residues.

The chain's CDR3 is CASSQGLVFGTDTQYF. The CDR3 DNA is TGTGCCAGCAGCCAGGGTCTAGTATTTGGGACAGATACGCAGTATTTT. V and J are TRBV11-3 and TRBJ2-3; perhaps TRBD1 as D (5 bases). This CDR3 comprises 16 residues. Trimming stripped 5 bases from V and 3 bases from J, with 18 bases between. In germline, CDR1 is SGHNT, CDR2 YENEEA.

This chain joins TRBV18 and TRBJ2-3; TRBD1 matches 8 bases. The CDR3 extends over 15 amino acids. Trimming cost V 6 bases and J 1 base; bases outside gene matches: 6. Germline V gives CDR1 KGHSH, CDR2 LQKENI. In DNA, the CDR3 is TGTGCCAGCTCGCCAGGACAGGGCGGCACAGATACGCAGTATTTT. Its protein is CASSPGQGGTDTQYF.

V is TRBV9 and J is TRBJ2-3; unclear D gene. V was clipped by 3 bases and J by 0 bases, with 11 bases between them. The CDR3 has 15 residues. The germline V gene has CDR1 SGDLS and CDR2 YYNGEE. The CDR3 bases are TGTGCCAGCAGCGCTCCTCAACTTAGCACAGATACGCAGTATTTT. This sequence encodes CASSAPQLSTDTQYF. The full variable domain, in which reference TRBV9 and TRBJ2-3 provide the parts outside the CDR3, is DSGVTQTPKHLITATGQRVTLRCSPRSGDLSVYWYQQSLDQGLQFLIQYYNGEERAKGNILERFSAQQFPDLHSELNLSSLELGDSALYFCASSAPQLSTDTQYFGPGTRLTVL.